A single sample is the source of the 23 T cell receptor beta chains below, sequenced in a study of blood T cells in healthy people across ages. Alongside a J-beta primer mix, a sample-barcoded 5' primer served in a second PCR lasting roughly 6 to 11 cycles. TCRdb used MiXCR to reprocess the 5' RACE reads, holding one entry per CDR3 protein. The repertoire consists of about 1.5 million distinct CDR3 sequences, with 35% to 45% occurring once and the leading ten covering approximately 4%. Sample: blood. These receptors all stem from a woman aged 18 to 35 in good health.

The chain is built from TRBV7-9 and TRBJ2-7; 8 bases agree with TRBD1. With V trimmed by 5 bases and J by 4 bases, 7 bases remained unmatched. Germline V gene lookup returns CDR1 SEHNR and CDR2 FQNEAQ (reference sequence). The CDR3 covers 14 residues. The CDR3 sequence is CASSARDRTYEQYF. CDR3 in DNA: TGTGCCAGCAGCGCCCGGGACAGGACGTACGAGCAGTACTTC.

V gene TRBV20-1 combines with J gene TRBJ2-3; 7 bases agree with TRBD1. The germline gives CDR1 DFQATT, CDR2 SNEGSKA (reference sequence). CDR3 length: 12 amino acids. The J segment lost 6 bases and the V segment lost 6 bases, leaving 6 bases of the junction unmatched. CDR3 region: CSARQGMDTQYF. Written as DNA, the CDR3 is TGCAGTGCCCGACAGGGTATGGATACGCAGTATTTT.

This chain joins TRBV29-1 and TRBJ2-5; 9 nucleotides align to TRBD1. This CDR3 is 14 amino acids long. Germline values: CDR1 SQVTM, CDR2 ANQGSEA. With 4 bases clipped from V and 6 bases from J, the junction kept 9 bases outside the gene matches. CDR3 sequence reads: CSVGSGTGRKTQYF. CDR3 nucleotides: TGCAGCGTTGGGAGCGGGACAGGGAGGAAGACCCAGTACTTC. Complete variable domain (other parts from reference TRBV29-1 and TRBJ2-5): SAVISQKPSRDICQRGTSLTIQCQVDSQVTMMFWYRQQPGQSLTLIATANQGSEATYESGFVIDKFPISRPNLTFSTLTVSNMSPEDSSIYLCSVGSGTGRKTQYFGPGTRLLVL.

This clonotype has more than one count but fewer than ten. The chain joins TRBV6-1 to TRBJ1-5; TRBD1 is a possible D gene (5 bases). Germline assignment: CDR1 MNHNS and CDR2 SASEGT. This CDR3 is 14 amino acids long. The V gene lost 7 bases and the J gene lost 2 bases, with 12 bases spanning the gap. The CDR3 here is CASIPGWGNQPQHF. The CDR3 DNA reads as TGTGCCAGCATTCCAGGGTGGGGCAATCAGCCCCAGCATTTT.

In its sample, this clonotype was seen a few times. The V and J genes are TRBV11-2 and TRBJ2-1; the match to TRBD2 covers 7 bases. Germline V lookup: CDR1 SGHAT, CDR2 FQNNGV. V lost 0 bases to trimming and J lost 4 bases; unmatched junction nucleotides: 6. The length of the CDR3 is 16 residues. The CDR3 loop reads CASSLDGGGSYNEQFF. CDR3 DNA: TGTGCCAGCAGCTTAGATGGCGGGGGTTCTTACAATGAGCAGTTCTTC.

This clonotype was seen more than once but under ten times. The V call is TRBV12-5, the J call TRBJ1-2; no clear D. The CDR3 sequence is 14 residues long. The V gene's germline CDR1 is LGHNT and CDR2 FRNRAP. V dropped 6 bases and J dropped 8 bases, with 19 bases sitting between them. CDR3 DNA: TGTGCTAGTGGCTCCAATAAACTCAAACGGGGCTACACCTTC. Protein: CASGSNKLKRGYTF.

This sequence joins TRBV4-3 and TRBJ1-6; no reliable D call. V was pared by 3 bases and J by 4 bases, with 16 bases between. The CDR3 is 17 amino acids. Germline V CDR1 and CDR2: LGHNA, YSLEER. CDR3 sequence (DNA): TGCGCCAGCAGCCATGATAGCCGGGGAAATTATAATTCACCCCTCCACTTT. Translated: CASSHDSRGNYNSPLHF.

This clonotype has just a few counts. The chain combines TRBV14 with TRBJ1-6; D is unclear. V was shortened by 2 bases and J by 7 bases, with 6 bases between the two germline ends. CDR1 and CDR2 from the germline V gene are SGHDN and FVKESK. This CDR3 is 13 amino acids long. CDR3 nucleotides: TGTGCCAGCAGCCAAAGTTCCAATTCACCCCTCCACTTT. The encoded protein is CASSQSSNSPLHF.

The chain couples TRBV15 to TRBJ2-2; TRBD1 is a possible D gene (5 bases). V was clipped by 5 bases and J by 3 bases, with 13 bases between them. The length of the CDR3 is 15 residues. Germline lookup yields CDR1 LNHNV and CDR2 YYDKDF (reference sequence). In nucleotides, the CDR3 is TGTGCCACCAGCCAAGGAGACAGCTACACCGGGGAGCTGTTTTTT. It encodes CATSQGDSYTGELFF.

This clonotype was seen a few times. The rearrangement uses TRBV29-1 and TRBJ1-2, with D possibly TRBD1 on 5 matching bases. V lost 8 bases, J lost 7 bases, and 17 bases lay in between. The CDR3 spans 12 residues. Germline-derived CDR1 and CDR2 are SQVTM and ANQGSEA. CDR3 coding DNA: TGCAGCCTTTGGGAATATGGGGCTGGCTACACCTTC. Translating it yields CSLWEYGAGYTF.

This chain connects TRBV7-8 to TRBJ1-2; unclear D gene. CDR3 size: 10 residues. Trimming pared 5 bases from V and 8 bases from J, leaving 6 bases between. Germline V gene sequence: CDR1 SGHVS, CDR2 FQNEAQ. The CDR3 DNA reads TGTGCCAGCAGCGCAGAAGGCTACACCTTC. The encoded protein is CASSAEGYTF.

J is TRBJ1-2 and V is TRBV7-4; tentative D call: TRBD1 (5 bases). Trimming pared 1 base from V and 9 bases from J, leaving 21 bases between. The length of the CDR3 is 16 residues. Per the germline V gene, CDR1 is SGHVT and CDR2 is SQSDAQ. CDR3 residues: CASSLVANGRPGSYTF. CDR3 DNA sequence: TGTGCCAGCAGCTTAGTGGCCAACGGAAGGCCAGGGAGCTACACCTTC.

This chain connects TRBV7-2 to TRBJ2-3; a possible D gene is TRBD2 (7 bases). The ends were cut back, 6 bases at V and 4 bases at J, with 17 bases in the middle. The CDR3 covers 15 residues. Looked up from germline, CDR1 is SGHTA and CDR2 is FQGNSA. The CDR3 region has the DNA TGTGCCAGCAGAGAATTGGGGGGGGGGCCAGATACGCAGTATTTT. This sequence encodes CASRELGGGPDTQYF.

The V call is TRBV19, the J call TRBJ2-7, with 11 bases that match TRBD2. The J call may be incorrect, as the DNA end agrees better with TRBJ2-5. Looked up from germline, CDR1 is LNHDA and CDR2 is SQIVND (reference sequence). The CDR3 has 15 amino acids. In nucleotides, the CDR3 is TGTGCCAGTAGGGGAAGCCTAGCGGGAGGAGAGACCCAGTACTTC. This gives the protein CASRGSLAGGETQYF.

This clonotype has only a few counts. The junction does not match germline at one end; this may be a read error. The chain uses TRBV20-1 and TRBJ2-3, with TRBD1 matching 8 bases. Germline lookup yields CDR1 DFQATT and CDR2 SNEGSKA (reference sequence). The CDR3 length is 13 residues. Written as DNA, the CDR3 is TGCAGTGCCAGACAGGGGCTCACATATACGCAGTATTTT. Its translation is CSARQGLTYTQYF.

The CDR3 DNA reads TGCAGTGCTAGGGGACTAGCGGGAGGGCACGCCGTCGGCAATGAGCAGTTCTTC. Amino acids: CSARGLAGGHAVGNEQFF. The gene calls are TRBV20-1 and TRBJ2-1, with 16 bases identical to TRBD2. J was trimmed by 6 bases and V by 3 bases; bases with no gene match: 11. The germline V gene has CDR1 DFQATT and CDR2 SNEGSKA (reference sequence). CDR3 length: 18 residues.

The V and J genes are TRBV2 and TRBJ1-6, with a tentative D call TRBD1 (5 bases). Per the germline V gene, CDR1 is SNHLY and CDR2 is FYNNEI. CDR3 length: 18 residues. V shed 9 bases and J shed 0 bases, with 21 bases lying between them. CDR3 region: CASGGGPGRSSYNSPLHF. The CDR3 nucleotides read TGTGCCAGTGGGGGAGGCCCCGGGAGGTCCTCCTATAATTCACCCCTCCACTTT.

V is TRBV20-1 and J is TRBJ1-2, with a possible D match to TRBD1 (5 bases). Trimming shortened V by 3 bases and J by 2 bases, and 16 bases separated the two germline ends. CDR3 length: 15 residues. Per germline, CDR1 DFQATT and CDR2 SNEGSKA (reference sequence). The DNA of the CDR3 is TGCAGTGCTAGCGGCACCGGGACTACCAACTATGGCTACACCTTC. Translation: CSASGTGTTNYGYTF.

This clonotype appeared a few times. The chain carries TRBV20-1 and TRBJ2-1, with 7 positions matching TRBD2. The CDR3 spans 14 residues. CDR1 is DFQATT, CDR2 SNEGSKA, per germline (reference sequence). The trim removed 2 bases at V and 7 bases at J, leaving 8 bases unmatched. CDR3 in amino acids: CSARSSSGRNEQFF. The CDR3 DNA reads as TGCAGTGCTAGATCGTCTAGCGGTCGTAATGAGCAGTTCTTC.

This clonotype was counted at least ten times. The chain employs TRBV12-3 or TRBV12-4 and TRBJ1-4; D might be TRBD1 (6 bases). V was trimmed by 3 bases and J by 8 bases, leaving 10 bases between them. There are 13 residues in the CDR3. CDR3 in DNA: TGTGCCAGCAGTTTTGGACAGAGCGAAAAACTGTTTTTT. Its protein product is CASSFGQSEKLFF.

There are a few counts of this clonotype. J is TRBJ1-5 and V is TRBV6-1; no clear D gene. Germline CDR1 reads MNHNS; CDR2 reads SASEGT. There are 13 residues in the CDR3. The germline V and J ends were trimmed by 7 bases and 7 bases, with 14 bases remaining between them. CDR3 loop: CASTGRSPQPQHF. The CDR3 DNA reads TGTGCCAGCACCGGACGGAGCCCCCAGCCCCAGCATTTT.

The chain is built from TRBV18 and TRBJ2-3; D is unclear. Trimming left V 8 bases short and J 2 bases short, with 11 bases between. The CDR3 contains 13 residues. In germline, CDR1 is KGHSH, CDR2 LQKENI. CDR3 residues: CASSPPYTDTQYF. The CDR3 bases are TGTGCCAGCAGTCCCCCCTACACAGATACGCAGTATTTT.

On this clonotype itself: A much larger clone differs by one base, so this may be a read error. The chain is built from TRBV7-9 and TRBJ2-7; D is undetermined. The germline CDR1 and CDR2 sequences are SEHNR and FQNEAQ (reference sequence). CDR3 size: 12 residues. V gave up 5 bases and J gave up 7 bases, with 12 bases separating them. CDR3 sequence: CASSVGSNEQYF. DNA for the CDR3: TGTGCCAGCAGCGTGGGGTCAAATGAGCAGTACTTC. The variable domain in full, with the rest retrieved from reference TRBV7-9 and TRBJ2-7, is DTGVSQNPRHKITKRGQNVTFRCDPISEHNRLYWYRQTLGQGPEFLTYFQNEAQLEKSRLLSDRFSAERPKGSFSTLEIQRTEQGDSAMYLCASSVGSNEQYFGPGTRLTVT.